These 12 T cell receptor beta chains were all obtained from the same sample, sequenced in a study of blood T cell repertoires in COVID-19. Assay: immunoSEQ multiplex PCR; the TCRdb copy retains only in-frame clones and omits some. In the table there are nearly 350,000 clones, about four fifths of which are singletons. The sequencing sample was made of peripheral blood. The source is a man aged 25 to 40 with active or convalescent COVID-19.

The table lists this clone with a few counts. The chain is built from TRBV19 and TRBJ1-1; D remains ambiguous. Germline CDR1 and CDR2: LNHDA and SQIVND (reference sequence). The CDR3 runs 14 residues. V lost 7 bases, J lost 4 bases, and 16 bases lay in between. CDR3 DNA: TGTGCCAGTATGCCAAACAACGCTGGCACTGAAGCTTTCTTT. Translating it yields CASMPNNAGTEAFF.

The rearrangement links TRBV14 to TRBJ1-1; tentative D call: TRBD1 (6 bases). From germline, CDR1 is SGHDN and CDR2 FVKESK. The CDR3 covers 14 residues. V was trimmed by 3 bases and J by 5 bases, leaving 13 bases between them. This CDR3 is CASSHLQGRTEAFF. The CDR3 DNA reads TGTGCCAGCAGCCACCTACAGGGCCGGACTGAAGCTTTCTTT.

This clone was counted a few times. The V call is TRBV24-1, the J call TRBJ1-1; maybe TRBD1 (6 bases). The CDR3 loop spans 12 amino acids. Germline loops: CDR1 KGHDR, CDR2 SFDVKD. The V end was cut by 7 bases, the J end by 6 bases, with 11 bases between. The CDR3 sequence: CATRGRGAEAFF. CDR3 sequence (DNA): TGTGCCACCAGGGGCAGGGGCGCTGAAGCTTTCTTT.

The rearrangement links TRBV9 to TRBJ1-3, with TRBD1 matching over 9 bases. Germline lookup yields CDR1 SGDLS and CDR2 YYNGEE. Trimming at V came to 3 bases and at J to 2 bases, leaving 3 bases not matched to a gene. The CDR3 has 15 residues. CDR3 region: CASSAGTGTGNTIYF. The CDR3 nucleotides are TGTGCCAGCAGCGCTGGGACAGGGACTGGAAACACCATATATTTT. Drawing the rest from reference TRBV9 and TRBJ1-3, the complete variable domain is DSGVTQTPKHLITATGQRVTLRCSPRSGDLSVYWYQQSLDQGLQFLIQYYNGEERAKGNILERFSAQQFPDLHSELNLSSLELGDSALYFCASSAGTGTGNTIYFGEGSWLTVV.

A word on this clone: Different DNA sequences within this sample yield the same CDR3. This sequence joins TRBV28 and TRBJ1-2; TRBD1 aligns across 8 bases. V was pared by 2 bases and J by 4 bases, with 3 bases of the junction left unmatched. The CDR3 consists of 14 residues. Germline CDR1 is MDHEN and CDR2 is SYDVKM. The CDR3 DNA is TGTGCCAGCAGTTTAGGACAGGGTGGCTATGGCTACACCTTC. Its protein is CASSLGQGGYGYTF.

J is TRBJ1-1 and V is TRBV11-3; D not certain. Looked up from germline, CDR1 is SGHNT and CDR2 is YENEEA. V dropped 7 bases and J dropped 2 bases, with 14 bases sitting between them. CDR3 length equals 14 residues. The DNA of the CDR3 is TGTGCCAGCACCTCGGCTCGAGGAAACACTGAAGCTTTCTTT. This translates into CASTSARGNTEAFF.

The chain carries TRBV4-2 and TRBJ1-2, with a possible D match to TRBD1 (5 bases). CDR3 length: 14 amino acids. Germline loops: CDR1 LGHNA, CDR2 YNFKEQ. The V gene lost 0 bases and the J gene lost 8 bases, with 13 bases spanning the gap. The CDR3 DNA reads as TGTGCCAGCAGCCAAGATCGGTCAGGGCGCGGCTACACCTTC. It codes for CASSQDRSGRGYTF.

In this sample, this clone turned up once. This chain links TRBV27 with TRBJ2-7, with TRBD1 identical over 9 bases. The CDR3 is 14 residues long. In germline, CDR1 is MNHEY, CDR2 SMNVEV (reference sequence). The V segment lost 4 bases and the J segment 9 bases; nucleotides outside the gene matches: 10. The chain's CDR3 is CASSSLGQGARQYF. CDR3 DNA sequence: TGTGCCAGCAGTTCGCTGGGACAGGGAGCCAGGCAGTACTTC.

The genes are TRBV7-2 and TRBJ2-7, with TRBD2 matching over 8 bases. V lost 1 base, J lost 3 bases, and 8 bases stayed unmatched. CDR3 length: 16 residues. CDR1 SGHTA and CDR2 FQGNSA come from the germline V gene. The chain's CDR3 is CASSLGRAGDLYEQYF. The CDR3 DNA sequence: TGTGCCAGCAGCTTAGGCCGAGCGGGAGATCTCTACGAGCAGTACTTC.

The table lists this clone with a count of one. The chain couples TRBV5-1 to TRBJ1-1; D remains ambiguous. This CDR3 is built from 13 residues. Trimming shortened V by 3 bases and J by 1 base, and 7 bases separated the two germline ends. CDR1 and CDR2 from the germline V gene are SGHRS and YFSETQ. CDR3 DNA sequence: TGCGCCAGCAGCTCCGACTGGAACACTGAAGCTTTCTTT. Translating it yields CASSSDWNTEAFF. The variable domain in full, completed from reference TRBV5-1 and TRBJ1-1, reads KAGVTQTPRYLIKTRGQQVTLSCSPISGHRSVSWYQQTPGQGLQFLFEYFSETQRNKGNFPGRFSGRQFSNSRSEMNVSTLELGDSALYLCASSSDWNTEAFFGQGTRLTVV.

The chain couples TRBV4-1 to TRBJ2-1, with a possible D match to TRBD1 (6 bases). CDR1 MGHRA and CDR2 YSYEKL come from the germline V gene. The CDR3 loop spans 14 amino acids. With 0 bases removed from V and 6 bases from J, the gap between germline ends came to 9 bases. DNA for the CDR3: TGCGCCAGCAGCCAAGAACGGACAGTCAATGAGCAGTTCTTC. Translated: CASSQERTVNEQFF.

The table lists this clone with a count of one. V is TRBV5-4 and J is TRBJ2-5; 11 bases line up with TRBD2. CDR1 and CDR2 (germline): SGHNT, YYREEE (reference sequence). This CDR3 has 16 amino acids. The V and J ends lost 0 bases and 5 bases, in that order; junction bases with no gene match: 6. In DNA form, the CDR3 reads TGTGCCAGCAGCTTGGATAGCGGGGGGGCAGGGGAGACCCAGTACTTC. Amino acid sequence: CASSLDSGGAGETQYF.